This TCR beta chain came from a study of PD-1 blockade in mismatch repair-deficient tumors. The repertoire was sequenced with immunoSEQ multiplex PCR; TCRdb's copy has only in-frame clones and lacks some. The repertoire consists of 120,000 or so clones, with more than 85% occurring once and the leading ten covering approximately 13%. Between the trimmed V and J ends, which lost 2 bases and 0 bases, there was a span of 10 bases. This CDR3 has 15 amino acids. CDR1 MNHEY and CDR2 SVGAGI come from the germline V gene. The TCR-sequenced patients were three responders to pembrolizumab. This specimen consisted of peripheral blood, obtained 44 weeks after starting pembrolizumab. This chain connects TRBV6-5 to TRBJ1-1; perhaps TRBD1 as D (5 bases). The sequence came from an adult with mismatch repair-deficient cancer. The DNA for the CDR3 is TGTGCCAGCAGTTACGGGGCCACAGTGAACACTGAAGCTTTCTTT. Translated: CASSYGATVNTEAFF.